This T cell receptor beta chain was captured by sequencing in a study of technical replicates of blood from a few donors. The data were produced by immunoSEQ multiplex PCR, yet TCRdb's version contains in-frame clones alone and is incomplete. The sample holds about 56,000 clones, about 96% seen once. This CDR3 comprises 16 residues. Germline CDR1 and CDR2: SGHNT and YENEEA. The V gene end was trimmed by 3 bases and the J gene end by 2 bases; junction bases not matched to a gene: 8. This clonotype was obtained from a human donor in good health. Some clones in this sample may be carry-over from other donors' samples. The source material was PBMCs. The chain links TRBV11-3 to TRBJ2-5; 8 bases line up with TRBD2. The CDR3 DNA reads as TGTGCCAGCAGCTTGACCGGGAGGGGAGGTCAAGAGACCCAGTACTTC. This encodes CASSLTGRGGQETQYF. The variable domain in full, with the rest retrieved from reference TRBV11-3 and TRBJ2-5, is EAGVVQSPRYKIIEKKQPVAFWCNPISGHNTLYWYLQNLGQGPELLIRYENEEAVDDSQLPKDRFSAERLKGVDSTLKIQPAELGDSAVYLCASSLTGRGGQETQYFGPGTRLLVL.